The 14 T cell receptor beta chains given below trace back to one sample, sequenced in a study of shared clonotypes between healthy human individuals. Method: immunoSEQ multiplex PCR; TCRdb's copy keeps in-frame clones and lacks some. The sample consists of about 2.3 million clones, 90% to 95% of them appearing once. The sample taken for sequencing was naive CD4+ T cells from PBMCs. Indicated subset: CD45RA+ positively selected. Every receptor here comes from a man aged 18 to 30 in good health. Some clones in this sample may be carry-over from other donors' samples.

This chain links TRBV4-2 with TRBJ2-3; D is unresolved. V lost 3 bases and J 4 bases, leaving 11 bases between the germline ends. The CDR3 runs 14 residues. CDR1 is LGHNA, CDR2 YNFKEQ, per germline. This CDR3 is CASSQGLRADTQYF. The CDR3 bases are TGTGCCAGCAGCCAGGGCCTCAGAGCAGATACGCAGTATTTT.

Notes on this clone: The same CDR3 arises from other DNA sequences in this sample as well. The J gene is TRBJ2-5, the V gene TRBV7-2; unclear D gene. Germline CDR1 reads SGHTA; CDR2 reads FQGNSA. This CDR3 has 14 amino acids. Trimming removed 1 base at V and 1 base at J, with 7 bases between. The CDR3 bases are TGTGCCAGCAGCTTAGGAAGGGCCCAAGAGACCCAGTACTTC. Protein: CASSLGRAQETQYF.

V gene TRBV28 combines with J gene TRBJ2-2, with D perhaps matching TRBD2 (7 bases). Germline CDR1 reads MDHEN; CDR2 reads SYDVKM. This CDR3 region has 17 residues. Trimming removed 10 bases at V and 4 bases at J, with 25 bases between. The CDR3 DNA follows: TGTGCCACCCCTTCCTTTTCGGGGGGCGGCGTCACCGGGGAGCTGTTTTTT. It encodes CATPSFSGGGVTGELFF. The variable domain in full, completed from reference TRBV28 and TRBJ2-2, reads DVKVTQSSRYLVKRTGEKVFLECVQDMDHENMFWYRQDPGLGLRLIYFSYDVKMKEKGDIPEGYSVSREKKERFSLILESASTNQTSMYLCATPSFSGGGVTGELFFGEGSRLTVL.

This clone was seen a single time. The chain links TRBV5-1 to TRBJ1-3; D perhaps matches TRBD1 (5 bases). Per the germline V gene, CDR1 is SGHRS and CDR2 is YFSETQ. The CDR3 totals 17 residues. Trimming cost V 5 bases and J 3 bases, with 21 bases left between them. In DNA, the CDR3 is TGCGCCAGCAGGCCCCACCCGGGGGTTGCATATGGAAACACCATATATTTT. It translates to CASRPHPGVAYGNTIYF.

This chain joins TRBV19 and TRBJ1-2; D may be TRBD1 (6 bases). The germline CDR1 and CDR2 sequences are LNHDA and SQIVND (reference sequence). This CDR3 contains 17 residues. V was pared by 6 bases and J by 0 bases, with 20 bases between. Here the CDR3 DNA reads TGTGCCAGTAGCCAGACAGGATATGTAGGGGCTAACTATGGCTACACCTTC. Its protein is CASSQTGYVGANYGYTF.

This chain joins TRBV4-3 and TRBJ1-1, with 9 bases aligning to TRBD1. Germline lookup yields CDR1 LGHNA and CDR2 YSLEER. Trimming cost V 0 bases and J 6 bases; bases outside gene matches: 5. This CDR3 has 15 residues. The CDR3 DNA reads TGCGCCAGCAGCCAAGATCGGAGACAGGGGGCTGAAGCTTTCTTT. It yields the protein CASSQDRRQGAEAFF.

CDR3 sequence (DNA): TGTGCCAGCACAGACACCGGGGAGCTGTTTTTT. It codes for CASTDTGELFF. The chain joins TRBV9 to TRBJ2-2; unclear D gene. CDR1 and CDR2 from the germline V gene are SGDLS and YYNGEE. V was clipped by 6 bases and J by 3 bases, with 3 bases between them. The CDR3 is 11 residues long.

The rearrangement links TRBV7-2 to TRBJ1-2; D is ambiguous. The CDR3 is 14 amino acids. The V gene's germline CDR1 is SGHTA and CDR2 FQGNSA. Trimming removed 2 bases at V and 3 bases at J, with 10 bases between. The CDR3 DNA is TGTGCCAGCAGCTTACTCCCGGTAGACTATGGCTACACCTTC. This codes for CASSLLPVDYGYTF.

The genes are TRBV18 and TRBJ2-5; weak D call: TRBD1 (6 bases). TRBJ2-7 matches the DNA end more closely, so the J call is doubtful. The CDR3 contains 13 residues. In germline, CDR1 is KGHSH, CDR2 LQKENI. This CDR3 is CASSLRTDYEQYF. As DNA, the CDR3 is TGTGCCAGCTCACTGAGGACAGACTACGAGCAGTACTTC.

As for this clone: Different DNA sequences within this sample yield the same CDR3. J is TRBJ2-1 and V is TRBV5-1; D uncertain. Germline CDR1 and CDR2: SGHRS and YFSETQ. Trimming removed 0 bases from V and 6 bases from J, with 7 bases in between. The CDR3 spans 13 residues. The CDR3 nucleotides are TGCGCCAGCAGCTTGGAACCTCCCAATGAGCAGTTCTTC. Translating it yields CASSLEPPNEQFF.

The chain recombines TRBV18 with TRBJ1-3; unclear D gene. CDR1 and CDR2 (germline): KGHSH, LQKENI. The CDR3 is 12 residues long. Trimming removed 5 bases from V and 6 bases from J, with 8 bases in between. The CDR3 nucleotides read TGTGCCAGCTCAGATCAAGAAAACACCATATATTTT. Amino acids: CASSDQENTIYF.

About this clone itself: Distinct nucleotide sequences in the sample also encode this CDR3. The V call is TRBV6-1, the J call TRBJ2-3; no clear D. The CDR3 runs to 15 residues. Trimming removed 5 bases at V and 0 bases at J, with 12 bases between. Germline lookup yields CDR1 MNHNS and CDR2 SASEGT. CDR3 region: CASSPQRYSTDTQYF. The DNA of the CDR3 is TGTGCCAGCAGTCCGCAGAGATATAGCACAGATACGCAGTATTTT.

In this sample, this clone turned up once. J is TRBJ2-3 and V is TRBV2; D is tentatively TRBD1 or TRBD2 (5 bases each). Germline CDR1 and CDR2: SNHLY and FYNNEI. Trimming took 7 bases from V and 3 from J, leaving 14 bases between them. CDR3 length: 14 residues. CDR3: CASKVGWGTDTQYF. CDR3 coding DNA: TGTGCCAGCAAAGTGGGATGGGGGACAGATACGCAGTATTTT.

V is TRBV28 and J is TRBJ1-1; TRBD1 aligns across 10 bases. This CDR3 spans 14 amino acids. With 5 bases clipped from V and 7 bases from J, the junction kept 7 bases outside the gene matches. Germline CDR1 and CDR2: MDHEN and SYDVKM. The CDR3 is CASSTTGGAIEAFF. For the CDR3, the DNA is TGTGCCAGCAGTACGACAGGGGGCGCGATTGAAGCTTTCTTT.